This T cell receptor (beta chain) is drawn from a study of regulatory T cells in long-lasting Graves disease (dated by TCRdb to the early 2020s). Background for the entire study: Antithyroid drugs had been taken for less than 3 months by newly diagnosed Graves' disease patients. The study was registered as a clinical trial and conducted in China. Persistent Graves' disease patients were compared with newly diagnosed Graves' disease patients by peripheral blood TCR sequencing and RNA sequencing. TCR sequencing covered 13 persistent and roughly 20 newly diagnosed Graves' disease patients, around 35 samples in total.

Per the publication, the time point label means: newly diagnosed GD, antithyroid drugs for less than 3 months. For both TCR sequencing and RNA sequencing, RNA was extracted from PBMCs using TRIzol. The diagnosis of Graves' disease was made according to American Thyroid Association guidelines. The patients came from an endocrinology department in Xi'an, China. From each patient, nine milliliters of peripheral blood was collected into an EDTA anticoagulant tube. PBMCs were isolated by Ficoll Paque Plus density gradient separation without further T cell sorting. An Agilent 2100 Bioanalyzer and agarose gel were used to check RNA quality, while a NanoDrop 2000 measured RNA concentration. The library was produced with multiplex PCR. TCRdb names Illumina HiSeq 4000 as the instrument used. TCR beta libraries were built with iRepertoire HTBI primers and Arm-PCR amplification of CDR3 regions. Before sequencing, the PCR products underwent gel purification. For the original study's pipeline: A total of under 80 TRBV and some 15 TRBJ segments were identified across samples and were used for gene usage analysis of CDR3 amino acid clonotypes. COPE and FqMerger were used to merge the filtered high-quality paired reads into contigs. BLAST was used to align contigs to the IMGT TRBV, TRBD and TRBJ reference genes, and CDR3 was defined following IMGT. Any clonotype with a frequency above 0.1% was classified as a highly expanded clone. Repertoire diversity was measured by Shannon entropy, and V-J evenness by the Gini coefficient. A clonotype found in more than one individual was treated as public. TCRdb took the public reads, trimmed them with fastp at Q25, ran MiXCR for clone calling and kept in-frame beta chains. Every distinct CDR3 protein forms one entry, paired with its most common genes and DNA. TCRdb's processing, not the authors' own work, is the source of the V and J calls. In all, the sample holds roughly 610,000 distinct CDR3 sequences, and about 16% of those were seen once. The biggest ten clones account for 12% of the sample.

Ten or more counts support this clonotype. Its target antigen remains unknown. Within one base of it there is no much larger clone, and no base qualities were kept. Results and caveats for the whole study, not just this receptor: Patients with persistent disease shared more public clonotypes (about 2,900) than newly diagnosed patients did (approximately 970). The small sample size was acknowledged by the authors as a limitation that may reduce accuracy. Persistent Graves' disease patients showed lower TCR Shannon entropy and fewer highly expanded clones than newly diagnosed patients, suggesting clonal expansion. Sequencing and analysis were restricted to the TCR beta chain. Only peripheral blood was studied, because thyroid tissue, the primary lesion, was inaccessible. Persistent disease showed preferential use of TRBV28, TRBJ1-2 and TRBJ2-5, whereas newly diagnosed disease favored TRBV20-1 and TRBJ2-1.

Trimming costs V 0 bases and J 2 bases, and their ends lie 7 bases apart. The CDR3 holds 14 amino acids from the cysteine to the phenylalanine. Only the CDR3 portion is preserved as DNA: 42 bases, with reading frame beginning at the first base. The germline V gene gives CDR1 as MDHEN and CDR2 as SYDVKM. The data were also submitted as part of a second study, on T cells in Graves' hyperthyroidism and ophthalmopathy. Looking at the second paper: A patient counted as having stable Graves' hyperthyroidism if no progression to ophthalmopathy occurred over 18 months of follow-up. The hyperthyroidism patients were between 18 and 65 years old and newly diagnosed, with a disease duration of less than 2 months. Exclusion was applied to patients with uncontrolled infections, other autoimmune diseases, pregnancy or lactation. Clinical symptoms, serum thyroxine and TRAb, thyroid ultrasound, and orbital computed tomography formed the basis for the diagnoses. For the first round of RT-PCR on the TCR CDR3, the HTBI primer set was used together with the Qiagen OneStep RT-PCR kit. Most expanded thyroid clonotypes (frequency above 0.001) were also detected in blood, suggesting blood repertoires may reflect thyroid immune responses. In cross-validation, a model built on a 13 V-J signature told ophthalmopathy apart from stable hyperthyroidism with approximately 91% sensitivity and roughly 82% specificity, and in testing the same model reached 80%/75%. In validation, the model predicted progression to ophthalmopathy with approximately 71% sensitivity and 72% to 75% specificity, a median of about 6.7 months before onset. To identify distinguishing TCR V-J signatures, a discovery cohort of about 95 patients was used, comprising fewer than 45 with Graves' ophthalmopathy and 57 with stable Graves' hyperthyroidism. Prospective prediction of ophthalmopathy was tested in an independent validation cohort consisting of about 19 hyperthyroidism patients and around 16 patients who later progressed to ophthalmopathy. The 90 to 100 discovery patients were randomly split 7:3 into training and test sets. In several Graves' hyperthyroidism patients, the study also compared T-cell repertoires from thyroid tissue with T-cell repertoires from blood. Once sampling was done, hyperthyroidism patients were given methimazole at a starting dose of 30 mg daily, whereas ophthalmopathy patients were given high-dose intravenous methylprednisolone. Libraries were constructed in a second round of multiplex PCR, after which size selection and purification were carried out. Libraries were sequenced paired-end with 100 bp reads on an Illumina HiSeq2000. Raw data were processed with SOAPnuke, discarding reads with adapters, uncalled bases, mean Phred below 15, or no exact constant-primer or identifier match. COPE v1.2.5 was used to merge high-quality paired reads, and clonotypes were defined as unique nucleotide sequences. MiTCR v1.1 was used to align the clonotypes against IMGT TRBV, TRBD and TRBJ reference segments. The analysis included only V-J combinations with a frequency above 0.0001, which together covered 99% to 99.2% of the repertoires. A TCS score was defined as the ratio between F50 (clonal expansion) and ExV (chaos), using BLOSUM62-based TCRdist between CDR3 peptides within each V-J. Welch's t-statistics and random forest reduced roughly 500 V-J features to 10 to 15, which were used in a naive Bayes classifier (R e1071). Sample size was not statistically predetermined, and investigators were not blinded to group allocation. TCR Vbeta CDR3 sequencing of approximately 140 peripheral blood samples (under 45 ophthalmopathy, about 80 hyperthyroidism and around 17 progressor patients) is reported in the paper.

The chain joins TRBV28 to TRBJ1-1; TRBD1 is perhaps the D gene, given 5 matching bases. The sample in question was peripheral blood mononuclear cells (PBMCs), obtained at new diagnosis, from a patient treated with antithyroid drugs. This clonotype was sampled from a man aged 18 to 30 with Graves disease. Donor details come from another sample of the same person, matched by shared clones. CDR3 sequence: CASSLWRGNTEAFF. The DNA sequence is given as TGTGCCAGCAGTTTATGGAGGGGCAACACTGAAGCTTTCTTT. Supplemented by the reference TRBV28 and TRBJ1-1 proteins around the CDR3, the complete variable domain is DVKVTQSSRYLVKRTGEKVFLECVQDMDHENMFWYRQDPGLGLRLIYFSYDVKMKEKGDIPEGYSVSREKKERFSLILESASTNQTSMYLCASSLWRGNTEAFFGQGTRLTVV.